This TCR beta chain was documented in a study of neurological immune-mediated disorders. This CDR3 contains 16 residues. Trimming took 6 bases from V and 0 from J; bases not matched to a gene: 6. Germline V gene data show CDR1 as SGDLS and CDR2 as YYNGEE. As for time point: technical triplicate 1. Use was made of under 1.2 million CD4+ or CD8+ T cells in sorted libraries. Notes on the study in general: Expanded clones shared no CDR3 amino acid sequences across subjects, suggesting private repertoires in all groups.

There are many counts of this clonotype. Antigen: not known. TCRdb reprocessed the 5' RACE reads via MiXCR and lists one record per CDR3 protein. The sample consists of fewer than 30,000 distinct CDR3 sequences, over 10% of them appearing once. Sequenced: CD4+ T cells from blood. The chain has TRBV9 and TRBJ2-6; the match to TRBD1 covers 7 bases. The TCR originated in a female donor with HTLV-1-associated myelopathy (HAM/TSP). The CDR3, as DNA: TGTGCCAGCAACCTACAGGGGAACTCTGGGGCCAACGTCCTGACTTTC. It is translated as CASNLQGNSGANVLTF.